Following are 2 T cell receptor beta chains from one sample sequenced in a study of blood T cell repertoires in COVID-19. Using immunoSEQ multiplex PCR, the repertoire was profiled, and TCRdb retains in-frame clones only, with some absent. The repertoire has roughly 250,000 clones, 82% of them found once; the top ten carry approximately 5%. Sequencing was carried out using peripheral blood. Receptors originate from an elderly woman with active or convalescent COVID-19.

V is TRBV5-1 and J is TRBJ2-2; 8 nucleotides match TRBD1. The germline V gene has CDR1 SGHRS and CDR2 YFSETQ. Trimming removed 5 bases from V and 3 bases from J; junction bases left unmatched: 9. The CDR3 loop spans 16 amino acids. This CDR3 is CASSLQGVEYTGELFF. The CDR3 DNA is TGCGCCAGCAGTTTACAGGGGGTAGAATACACCGGGGAGCTGTTTTTT.

The CDR3: CASGNTGSSYNEQFF. DNA of the CDR3: TGCGCCAGTGGCAATACGGGGAGCTCCTACAATGAGCAGTTCTTC. The chain recombines TRBV5-1 with TRBJ2-1; tentatively, D is TRBD2 (5 bases). The V end lost 8 bases, the J end lost 0 bases, and 15 bases lay between the germline ends. This CDR3 contains 15 residues. Germline V CDR1 and CDR2: SGHRS, YFSETQ.